The 7 T cell receptor beta chains given below trace back to one sample, sequenced in a study of blood T cell repertoires in COVID-19. Measured with immunoSEQ multiplex PCR; TCRdb has only the in-frame clones, and not every one. The profile shows a few hundred thousand clones, approximately 86% of them singletons. Input material: peripheral blood. These TCRs come from a man older than 75 with acute or convalescent COVID-19.

The CDR3 coding sequence is TGTGCCAGCAGCGTAAATATGGGTACGGGTGGCTACACCTTC. It encodes CASSVNMGTGGYTF. The rearrangement joins TRBV5-5 to TRBJ1-2; D ambiguous. CDR3 length equals 14 residues. Germline CDR1 and CDR2: SGHKS and YYEKEE (reference sequence). V was clipped by 4 bases and J by 7 bases, with 17 bases between them.

V gene TRBV7-2 combines with J gene TRBJ2-3, with D tentatively TRBD1 (6 bases). Germline CDR1 reads SGHTA; CDR2 reads FQGNSA. CDR3 length: 15 amino acids. Trimming took off 3 bases at V and 2 bases at J, with 12 bases between the two ends. CDR3 sequence (DNA): TGTGCCAGCAGCTTGGGGCAGGGGCCCACAGATACGCAGTATTTT. This translates into CASSLGQGPTDTQYF.

The V gene is TRBV5-6, the J gene TRBJ1-3; no clear D. Germline CDR1 SGHDT, CDR2 YYEEEE. The CDR3 contains 14 residues. The germline V and J ends were trimmed by 1 base and 2 bases, with 7 bases remaining between them. The CDR3 loop is CASSLTGAGNTIYF. CDR3 coding DNA: TGTGCCAGCAGCTTGACCGGGGCTGGAAACACCATATATTTT. The full variable domain, rest sourced from reference TRBV5-6 and TRBJ1-3, is DAGVTQSPTHLIKTRGQQVTLRCSPKSGHDTVSWYQQALGQGPQFIFQYYEEEERQRGNFPDRFSGHQFPNYSSELNVNALLLGDSALYLCASSLTGAGNTIYFGEGSWLTVV.

The gene calls are TRBV6-5 and TRBJ1-3; 7 bases are shared with TRBD1. Losses at the gene ends were 1 base for V and 0 bases for J; bases not matched to a gene: 3. From germline, CDR1 is MNHEY and CDR2 SVGAGI. This CDR3 is built from 16 residues. CDR3 region: CASSYLAGGSGNTIYF. The CDR3 DNA reads TGTGCCAGCAGTTACTTAGCAGGGGGCTCTGGAAACACCATATATTTT.

The chain carries TRBV5-1 and TRBJ1-2; 9 bases match TRBD1. The ends lost 0 bases at V and 6 bases at J; junction bases unmatched: 6. Germline V CDR1 and CDR2: SGHRS, YFSETQ. The CDR3 is 15 amino acids. The DNA for the CDR3 is TGCGCCAGCAGCTTGGAAGGGACAGGGAACCATGGCTACACCTTC. Protein: CASSLEGTGNHGYTF.

The rearrangement uses TRBV5-1 and TRBJ1-1; possibly TRBD1 for D (5 bases). Trimming removed 2 bases at V and 1 base at J, with 9 bases between. Per the germline V gene, CDR1 is SGHRS and CDR2 is YFSETQ. The CDR3 covers 14 residues. The CDR3 DNA follows: TGCGCCAGCAGCTTAACAACAGGGAACACTGAAGCTTTCTTT. It is translated as CASSLTTGNTEAFF. Full variable domain (remainder filled in from reference TRBV5-1 and TRBJ1-1): KAGVTQTPRYLIKTRGQQVTLSCSPISGHRSVSWYQQTPGQGLQFLFEYFSETQRNKGNFPGRFSGRQFSNSRSEMNVSTLELGDSALYLCASSLTTGNTEAFFGQGTRLTVV.

The chain uses TRBV9 and TRBJ2-3; 7 nucleotides match TRBD1. This CDR3 has 16 residues. The germline V gene encodes CDR1 SGDLS and CDR2 YYNGEE. J was trimmed by 1 base and V by 0 bases; bases with no gene match: 5. As DNA, the CDR3 is TGTGCCAGCAGCGTAGAGGGACAGCCCGGCACAGATACGCAGTATTTT. This translates into CASSVEGQPGTDTQYF.